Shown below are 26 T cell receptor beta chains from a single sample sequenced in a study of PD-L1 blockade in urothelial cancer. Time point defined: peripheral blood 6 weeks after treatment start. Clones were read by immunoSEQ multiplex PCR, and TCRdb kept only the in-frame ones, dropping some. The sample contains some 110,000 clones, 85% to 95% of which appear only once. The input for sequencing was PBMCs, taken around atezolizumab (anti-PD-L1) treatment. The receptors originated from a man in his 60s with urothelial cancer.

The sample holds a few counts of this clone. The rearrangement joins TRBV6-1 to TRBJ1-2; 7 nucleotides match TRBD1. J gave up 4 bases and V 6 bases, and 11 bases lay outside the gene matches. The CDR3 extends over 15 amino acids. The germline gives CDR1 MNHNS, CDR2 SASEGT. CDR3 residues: CASSAGQILPYGYTF. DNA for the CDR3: TGTGCCAGCAGCGCGGGACAGATACTTCCCTATGGCTACACCTTC.

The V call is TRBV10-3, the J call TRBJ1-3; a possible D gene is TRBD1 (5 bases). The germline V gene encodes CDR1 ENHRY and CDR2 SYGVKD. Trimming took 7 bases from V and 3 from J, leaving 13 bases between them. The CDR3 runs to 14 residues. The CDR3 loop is CAINRGADGNTIYF. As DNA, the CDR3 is TGTGCCATCAATAGGGGCGCGGATGGAAACACCATATATTTT.

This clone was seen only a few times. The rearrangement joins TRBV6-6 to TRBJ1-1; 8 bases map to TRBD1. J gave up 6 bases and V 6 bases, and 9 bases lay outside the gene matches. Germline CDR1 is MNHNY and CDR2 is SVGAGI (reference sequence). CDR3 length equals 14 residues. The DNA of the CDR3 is TGTGCCAGCAGCCGCACCCCGACAGGGGCTGAAGCTTTCTTT. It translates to CASSRTPTGAEAFF.

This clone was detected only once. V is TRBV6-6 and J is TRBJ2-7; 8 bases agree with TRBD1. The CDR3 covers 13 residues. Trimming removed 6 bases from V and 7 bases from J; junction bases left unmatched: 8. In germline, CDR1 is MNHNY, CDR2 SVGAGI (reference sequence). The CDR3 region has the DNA TGTGCCAGCAGGACAGGGGATTCGGGAGAGCAGTACTTC. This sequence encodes CASRTGDSGEQYF.

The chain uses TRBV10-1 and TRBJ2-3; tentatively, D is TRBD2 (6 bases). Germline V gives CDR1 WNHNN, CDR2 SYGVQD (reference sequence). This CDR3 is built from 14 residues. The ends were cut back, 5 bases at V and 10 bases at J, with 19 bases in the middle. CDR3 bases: TGCGCCAGCAGTCCCGGGACTTCCCACACCCCGCAGTATTTT. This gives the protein CASSPGTSHTPQYF.

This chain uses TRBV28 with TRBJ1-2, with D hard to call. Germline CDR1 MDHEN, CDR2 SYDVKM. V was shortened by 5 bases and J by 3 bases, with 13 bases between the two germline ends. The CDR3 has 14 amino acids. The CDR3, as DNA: TGTGCCAGCAGTCCGGGAGCCGTCTACTATGGCTACACCTTC. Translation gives CASSPGAVYYGYTF.

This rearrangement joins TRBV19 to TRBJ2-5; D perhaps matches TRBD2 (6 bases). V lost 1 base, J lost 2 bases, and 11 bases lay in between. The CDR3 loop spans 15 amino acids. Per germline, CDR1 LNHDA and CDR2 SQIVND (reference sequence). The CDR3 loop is CASSIGAEGQETQYF. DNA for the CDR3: TGTGCCAGTAGTATAGGGGCGGAGGGACAAGAGACCCAGTACTTC.

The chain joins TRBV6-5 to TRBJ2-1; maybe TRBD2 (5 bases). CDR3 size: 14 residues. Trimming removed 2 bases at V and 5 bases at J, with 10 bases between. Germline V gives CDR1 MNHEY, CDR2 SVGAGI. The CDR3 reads CASSYSLAHNEQFF. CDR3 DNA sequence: TGTGCCAGCAGTTACAGTCTAGCACACAATGAGCAGTTCTTC.

The CDR3 reads CASSLTGLMNTEAFF. CDR3 sequence (DNA): TGTGCCAGCAGTTTAACAGGGTTGATGAACACTGAAGCTTTCTTT. The chain carries TRBV6-5 and TRBJ1-1, with a tentative D call TRBD1 (6 bases). The CDR3 totals 15 residues. The germline V and J ends were trimmed by 4 bases and 0 bases, with 12 bases remaining between them. Germline values: CDR1 MNHEY, CDR2 SVGAGI.

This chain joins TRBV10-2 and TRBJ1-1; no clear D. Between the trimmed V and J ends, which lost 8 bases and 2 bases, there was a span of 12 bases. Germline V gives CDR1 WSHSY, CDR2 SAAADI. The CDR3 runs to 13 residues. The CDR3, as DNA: TGCGCCAGCTGCCCACAGCAAAACACTGAAGCTTTCTTT. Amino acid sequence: CASCPQQNTEAFF.

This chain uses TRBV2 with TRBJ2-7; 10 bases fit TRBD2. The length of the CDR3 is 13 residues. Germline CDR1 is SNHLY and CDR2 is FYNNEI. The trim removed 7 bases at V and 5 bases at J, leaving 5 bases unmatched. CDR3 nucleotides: TGTGCCAGCAAGAGCGGGAGGGCCCACGAGCAGTACTTC. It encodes CASKSGRAHEQYF.

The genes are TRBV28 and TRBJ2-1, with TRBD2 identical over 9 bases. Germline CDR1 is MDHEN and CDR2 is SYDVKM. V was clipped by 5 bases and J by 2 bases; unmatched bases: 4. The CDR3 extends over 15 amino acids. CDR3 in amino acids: CASSQLAGAYNEQFF. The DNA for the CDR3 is TGTGCCAGCAGTCAACTAGCGGGTGCCTACAATGAGCAGTTCTTC.

The DNA for the CDR3 is TGTGCCAGCAGCCAAGTAGGTATCCGGGGGTTCGGCCAGCCCCAGCATTTT. Protein: CASSQVGIRGFGQPQHF. The V gene is TRBV11-3, the J gene TRBJ1-5, with D perhaps matching TRBD1 (5 bases). There are 17 residues in the CDR3. From germline, CDR1 is SGHNT and CDR2 YENEEA. Between the trimmed V and J ends, which lost 5 bases and 7 bases, there was a span of 24 bases.

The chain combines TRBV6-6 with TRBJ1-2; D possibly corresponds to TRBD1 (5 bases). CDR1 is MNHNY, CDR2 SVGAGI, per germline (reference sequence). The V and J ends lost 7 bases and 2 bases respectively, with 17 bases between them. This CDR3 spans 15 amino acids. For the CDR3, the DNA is TGTGCCAGCACTTTCTCGGACACCTCCAACTATGGCTACACCTTC. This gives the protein CASTFSDTSNYGYTF.

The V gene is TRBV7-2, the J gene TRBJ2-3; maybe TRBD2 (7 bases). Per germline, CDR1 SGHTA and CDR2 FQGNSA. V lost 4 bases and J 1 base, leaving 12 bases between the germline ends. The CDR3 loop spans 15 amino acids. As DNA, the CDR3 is TGTGCCAGCAGCTCTCGGGGGGCCCGCACAGATACGCAGTATTTT. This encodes CASSSRGARTDTQYF.

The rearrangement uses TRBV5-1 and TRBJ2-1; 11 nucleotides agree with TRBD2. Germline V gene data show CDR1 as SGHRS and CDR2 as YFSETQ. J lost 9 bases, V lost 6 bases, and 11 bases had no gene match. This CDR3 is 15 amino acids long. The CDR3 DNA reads TGCGCCAGCAATCGACTAGCGGGACGAATGGGTGAGCAGTTCTTC. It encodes CASNRLAGRMGEQFF.

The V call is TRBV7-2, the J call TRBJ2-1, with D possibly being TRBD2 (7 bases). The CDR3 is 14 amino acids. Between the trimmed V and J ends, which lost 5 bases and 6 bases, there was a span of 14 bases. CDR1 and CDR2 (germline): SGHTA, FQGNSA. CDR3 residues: CASSPNRGGNEQFF. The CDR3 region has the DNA TGTGCCAGCAGCCCAAATAGGGGGGGCAATGAGCAGTTCTTC.

The CDR3 sequence: CAISGGQGTYEQYF. As DNA, the CDR3 is TGTGCCATCAGCGGAGGGCAGGGCACCTACGAGCAGTACTTC. The genes are TRBV10-3 and TRBJ2-7, with D possibly matching TRBD2 (6 bases). The CDR3 is 14 amino acids. Germline lookup yields CDR1 ENHRY and CDR2 SYGVKD. V dropped 6 bases and J dropped 2 bases, with 14 bases sitting between them.

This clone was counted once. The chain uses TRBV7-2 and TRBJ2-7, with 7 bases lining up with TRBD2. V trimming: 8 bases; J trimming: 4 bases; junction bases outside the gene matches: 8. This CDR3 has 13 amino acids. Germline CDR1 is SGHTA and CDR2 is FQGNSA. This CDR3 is CASGAAGEYEQYF. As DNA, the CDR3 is TGTGCCAGCGGGGCGGCGGGAGAATACGAGCAGTACTTC.

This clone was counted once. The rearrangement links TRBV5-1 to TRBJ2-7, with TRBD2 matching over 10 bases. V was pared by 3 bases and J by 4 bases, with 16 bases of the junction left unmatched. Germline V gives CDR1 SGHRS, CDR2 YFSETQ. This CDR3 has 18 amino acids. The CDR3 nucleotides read TGCGCCAGCAGCTACGGAAAAGGCGTAGCGGGGGGACTTTACGAGCAGTACTTC. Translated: CASSYGKGVAGGLYEQYF. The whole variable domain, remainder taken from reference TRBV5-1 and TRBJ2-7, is KAGVTQTPRYLIKTRGQQVTLSCSPISGHRSVSWYQQTPGQGLQFLFEYFSETQRNKGNFPGRFSGRQFSNSRSEMNVSTLELGDSALYLCASSYGKGVAGGLYEQYFGPGTRLTVT.

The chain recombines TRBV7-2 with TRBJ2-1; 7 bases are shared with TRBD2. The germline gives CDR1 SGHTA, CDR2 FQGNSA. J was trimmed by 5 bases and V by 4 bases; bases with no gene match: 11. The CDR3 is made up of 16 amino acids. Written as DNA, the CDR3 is TGTGCCAGCAGCTCTATGAGCGGGGTTAAAAACAATGAGCAGTTCTTC. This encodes CASSSMSGVKNNEQFF. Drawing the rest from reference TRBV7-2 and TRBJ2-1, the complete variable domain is GAGVSQSPSNKVTEKGKDVELRCDPISGHTALYWYRQSLGQGLEFLIYFQGNSAPDKSGLPSDRFSAERTGGSVSTLTIQRTQQEDSAVYLCASSSMSGVKNNEQFFGPGTRLTVL.

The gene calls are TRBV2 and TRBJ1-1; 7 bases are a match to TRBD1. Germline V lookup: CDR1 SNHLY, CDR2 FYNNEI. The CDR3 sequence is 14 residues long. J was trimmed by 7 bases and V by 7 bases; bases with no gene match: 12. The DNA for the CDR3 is TGTGCCAGCACATCTCGAAGAAGGGACAGTGAAGCTTTCTTT. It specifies CASTSRRRDSEAFF.

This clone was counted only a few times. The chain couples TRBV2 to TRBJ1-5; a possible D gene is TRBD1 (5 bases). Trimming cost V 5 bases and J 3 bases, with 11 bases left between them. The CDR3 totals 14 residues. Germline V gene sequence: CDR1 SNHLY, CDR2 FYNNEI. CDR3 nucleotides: TGTGCCAGCAGTTTACAGGTGGTCAATCAGCCCCAGCATTTT. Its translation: CASSLQVVNQPQHF.

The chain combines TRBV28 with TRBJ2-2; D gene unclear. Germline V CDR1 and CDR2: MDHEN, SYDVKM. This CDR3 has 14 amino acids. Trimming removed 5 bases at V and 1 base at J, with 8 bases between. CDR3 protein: CASSKPGNTGELFF. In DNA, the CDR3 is TGTGCCAGCAGTAAACCCGGGAACACCGGGGAGCTGTTTTTT.

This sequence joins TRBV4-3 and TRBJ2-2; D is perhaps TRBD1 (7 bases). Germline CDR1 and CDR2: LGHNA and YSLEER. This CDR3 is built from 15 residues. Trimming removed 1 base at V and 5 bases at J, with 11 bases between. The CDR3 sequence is CASSQGQGLTGELFF. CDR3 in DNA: TGCGCCAGCAGCCAAGGACAGGGACTTACCGGGGAGCTGTTTTTT.

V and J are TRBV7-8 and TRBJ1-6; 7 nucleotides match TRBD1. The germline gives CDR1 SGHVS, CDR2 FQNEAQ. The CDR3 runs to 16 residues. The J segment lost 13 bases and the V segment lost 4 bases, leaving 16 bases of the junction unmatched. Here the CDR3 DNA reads TGTGCCAGCAGCTCTAATTCCGACAGGGATCGTTTCCCCCTCCACTTT. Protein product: CASSSNSDRDRFPLHF.